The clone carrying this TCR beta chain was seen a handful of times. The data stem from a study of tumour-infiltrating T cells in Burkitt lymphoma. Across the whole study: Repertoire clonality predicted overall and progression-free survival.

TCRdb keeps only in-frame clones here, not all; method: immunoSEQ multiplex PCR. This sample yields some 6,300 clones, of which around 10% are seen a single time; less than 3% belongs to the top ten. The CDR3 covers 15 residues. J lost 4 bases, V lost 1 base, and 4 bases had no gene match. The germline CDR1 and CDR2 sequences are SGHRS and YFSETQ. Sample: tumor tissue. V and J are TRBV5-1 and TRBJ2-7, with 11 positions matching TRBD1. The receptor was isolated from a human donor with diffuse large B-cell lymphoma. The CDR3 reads CASSLYGQGAYEQYF. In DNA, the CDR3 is TGCGCCAGCAGCTTGTATGGACAGGGGGCTTACGAGCAGTACTTC.